This TCR beta chain was found in a study of blood T cell repertoires in COVID-19. Germline loops: CDR1 SGHVS, CDR2 FNYEAQ. V gave up 1 base and J gave up 0 bases; unmatched junction bases: 3. The CDR3 consists of 15 residues. Clones were read by immunoSEQ multiplex PCR, and TCRdb kept only the in-frame ones, dropping some. Counted here are about 80,000 clones, around four fifths occurring once; the ten biggest clones make up less than 40%. The source is a man at least 80 years old with active or convalescent COVID-19. This chain connects TRBV7-6 to TRBJ2-7; TRBD1 agrees at 7 bases. The source material was peripheral blood. CDR3: CASSLVQGPSYEQYF. CDR3 nucleotide sequence: TGTGCCAGCAGCTTAGTACAGGGGCCCTCCTACGAGCAGTACTTC.